The next 29 T cell receptor beta chains were all read from a single sample in a study of blood T cell repertoires in COVID-19. The assay was immunoSEQ multiplex PCR, and TCRdb's table has in-frame clones only and misses some. The table includes about 160,000 clones, around 86% detected once. The specimen was peripheral blood. The receptor source for this set is an older man with acute or convalescent COVID-19.

The chain has TRBV19 and TRBJ1-2; D not resolved. The CDR3 extends over 14 amino acids. V was shortened by 5 bases and J by 0 bases, with 10 bases between the two germline ends. Germline CDR1 and CDR2: LNHDA and SQIVND (reference sequence). CDR3 coding DNA: TGTGCCAGTAGTCTCGCAAGAGCTAACTATGGCTACACCTTC. This codes for CASSLARANYGYTF. Supplemented by reference TRBV19 and TRBJ1-2, the full variable domain reads DGGITQSPKYLFRKEGQNVTLSCEQNLNHDAMYWYRQDPGQGLRLIYYSQIVNDFQKGDIAEGYSVSREKKESFPLTVTSAQKNPTAFYLCASSLARANYGYTFGSGTRLTVV.

This clone was counted only a few times. The chain employs TRBV5-1 and TRBJ1-4; 7 bases are a match to TRBD1. CDR3 length: 20 residues. The V gene's germline CDR1 is SGHRS and CDR2 YFSETQ. With V trimmed by 0 bases and J by 2 bases, 16 bases remained unmatched. The CDR3 region has the DNA TGCGCCAGCAGCTTGGCCGGCGGGACAGTGTTAAGTTTGACTAATGAAAAACTGTTTTTT. Translating gives CASSLAGGTVLSLTNEKLFF.

J is TRBJ1-4 and V is TRBV6-5; D gene ambiguous. With 2 bases removed from V and 5 bases from J, the gap between germline ends came to 12 bases. The V gene's germline CDR1 is MNHEY and CDR2 SVGAGI. The CDR3 consists of 15 residues. CDR3 region: CASSYGSAGNEKLFF. CDR3 sequence (DNA): TGTGCCAGCAGTTACGGGTCCGCAGGAAATGAAAAACTGTTTTTT.

This rearrangement joins TRBV28 to TRBJ1-2; D might be TRBD1 (6 bases). Trimming pared 4 bases from V and 2 bases from J, leaving 17 bases between. CDR3 length: 16 amino acids. Per germline, CDR1 MDHEN and CDR2 SYDVKM. The CDR3 DNA is TGTGCCAGCAGTTGGATACGGAGGGGGGGGAACTATGGCTACACCTTC. Translating it yields CASSWIRRGGNYGYTF.

V and J are TRBV7-8 and TRBJ1-5; tentatively, D is TRBD1 (6 bases). The CDR3 sequence is 17 residues long. Germline CDR1 and CDR2: SGHVS and FQNEAQ. V was clipped by 5 bases and J by 1 base, with 18 bases between them. The CDR3 DNA is TGTGCCAGCAGCCGGGGGCTGGGGTTGGGAAGCAATCAGCCCCAGCATTTT. Amino acid sequence: CASSRGLGLGSNQPQHF.

This chain uses TRBV5-1 with TRBJ2-1; 8 positions match TRBD1. Germline assignment: CDR1 SGHRS and CDR2 YFSETQ. This CDR3 comprises 16 residues. J was trimmed by 5 bases and V by 2 bases; bases with no gene match: 9. CDR3 sequence (DNA): TGCGCCAGCAGCTTAAACGCGGGACAGGCGGACAATGAGCAGTTCTTC. Amino acids: CASSLNAGQADNEQFF.

The genes are TRBV5-8 and TRBJ2-5, with D possibly being TRBD2 (6 bases). Germline-derived CDR1 and CDR2 are SGHTS and YDEGEE. This CDR3 contains 15 residues. V shed 0 bases and J shed 4 bases, with 13 bases lying between them. CDR3 DNA sequence: TGTGCCAGCAGCTTGGGTCGCGGGGCAGGAGAGACCCAGTACTTC. It specifies CASSLGRGAGETQYF.

The chain is built from TRBV7-2 and TRBJ2-1; 11 bases line up with TRBD2. V was clipped by 4 bases and J by 7 bases; unmatched bases: 6. Germline CDR1 reads SGHTA; CDR2 reads FQGNSA. This CDR3 is built from 15 residues. In DNA, the CDR3 is TGTGCCAGCAGCTCAATAGCGGGGGGGCCAAATGAGCAGTTCTTC. Protein product: CASSSIAGGPNEQFF.

CDR3 loop: CASSLAGGFHNEQFF. Written as DNA, the CDR3 is TGTGCCAGCAGCTTGGCGGGAGGGTTCCACAATGAGCAGTTCTTC. The V and J genes are TRBV7-2 and TRBJ2-1; 9 bases match TRBD2. V trimming: 3 bases; J trimming: 5 bases; junction bases outside the gene matches: 5. Looked up from germline, CDR1 is SGHTA and CDR2 is FQGNSA. The length of the CDR3 is 15 residues.

This clone was seen only a few times. The V call is TRBV11-2, the J call TRBJ2-7; 8 bases map to TRBD2. This CDR3 is built from 17 residues. CDR1 and CDR2 (germline): SGHAT, FQNNGV. With V trimmed by 1 base and J by 3 bases, 11 bases remained unmatched. Here the CDR3 reads CASSLGGGRLANYEQYF. The CDR3 coding sequence is TGTGCCAGCAGCTTAGGGGGAGGTAGACTAGCGAACTACGAGCAGTACTTC.

The V call is TRBV5-6, the J call TRBJ2-2; TRBD1 matches 8 bases. The CDR3 extends over 17 amino acids. Trimming removed 4 bases from V and 4 bases from J; junction bases left unmatched: 12. In germline, CDR1 is SGHDT, CDR2 YYEEEE. CDR3: CASSDYGQGLSTGELFF. CDR3 nucleotides: TGTGCCAGCAGCGACTATGGACAGGGCTTAAGCACCGGGGAGCTGTTTTTT.

The J gene is TRBJ2-7, the V gene TRBV7-2; D is perhaps TRBD2 (6 bases). Germline V CDR1 and CDR2: SGHTA, FQGNSA. Deletions cut 1 base from V and 2 bases from J, with 12 bases between. The CDR3 loop spans 15 amino acids. The CDR3 nucleotides read TGTGCCAGCAGCTTAGGAGCGGGTCCCCCCTACGAGCAGTACTTC. Translating it yields CASSLGAGPPYEQYF.

This chain links TRBV10-2 with TRBJ2-7; D gene uncertain. The CDR3 is 11 residues long. V was shortened by 4 bases and J by 4 bases, with 5 bases between the two germline ends. Germline CDR1 WSHSY, CDR2 SAAADI. The CDR3 here is CASSVLYEQYF. CDR3 DNA: TGCGCCAGCAGTGTTTTATACGAGCAGTACTTC.

The chain couples TRBV6-2 or TRBV6-3 to TRBJ2-2, with 7 bases that match TRBD2. CDR1 is MNHEY and CDR2 is SVGEGT in the germline V gene. V shed 5 bases and J 9 bases; nucleotides not matched to a gene: 18. This CDR3 is built from 17 residues. For the CDR3, the DNA is TGTGCCAGCAGTGCGGGGGACTTGGGGTTTTTGGGCCGGGAGCTGTTTTTT. This sequence encodes CASSAGDLGFLGRELFF.

This chain connects TRBV5-5 to TRBJ1-2; 7 bases are a match to TRBD1. The CDR3 length is 14 residues. Germline CDR1 reads SGHKS; CDR2 reads YYEKEE (reference sequence). Losses at the gene ends were 4 bases for V and 4 bases for J; bases not matched to a gene: 7. The CDR3 bases are TGTGCCAGCAGCAGGCACCGGGACAGCTATGGCTACACCTTC. Protein product: CASSRHRDSYGYTF.

This chain links TRBV5-1 with TRBJ2-7; no clear D gene. The V gene's germline CDR1 is SGHRS and CDR2 YFSETQ. Trimming stripped 1 base from V and 0 bases from J, with 5 bases between. The CDR3 is made up of 13 amino acids. The DNA for the CDR3 is TGCGCCAGCAGCTTGACTCTCTCCTACGAGCAGTACTTC. This codes for CASSLTLSYEQYF.

The V call is TRBV6-2 or TRBV6-3, the J call TRBJ2-5; weak D call: TRBD1 (6 bases). CDR1 is MNHEY and CDR2 is SVGEGT in the germline V gene. Trimming cost V 6 bases and J 2 bases, with 10 bases left between them. This CDR3 has 13 amino acids. The CDR3 nucleotides are TGTGCCAGCAGCCGGGACATTCAAGAGACCCAGTACTTC. This sequence encodes CASSRDIQETQYF.

V and J are TRBV27 and TRBJ1-2; 7 bases map to TRBD1. Germline CDR1 reads MNHEY; CDR2 reads SMNVEV (reference sequence). The CDR3 is made up of 14 amino acids. J was trimmed by 4 bases and V by 0 bases; bases with no gene match: 2. CDR3 coding DNA: TGTGCCAGCAGTTTATCGGGACAGTCCTATGGCTACACCTTC. Translating it yields CASSLSGQSYGYTF.

The CDR3 spells CASSFAQGHSGNTIYF. CDR3 in DNA: TGTGCCAGCAGCTTCGCACAGGGGCACTCTGGAAACACCATATATTTT. V is TRBV7-8 and J is TRBJ1-3; 7 bases match TRBD1. CDR1 and CDR2 (germline): SGHVS, FQNEAQ. J was trimmed by 0 bases and V by 3 bases; bases with no gene match: 5. The CDR3 runs 16 residues.

This chain joins TRBV6-6 and TRBJ1-5; D perhaps matches TRBD1 (5 bases). The CDR3 loop spans 15 amino acids. The ends were cut back, 2 bases at V and 3 bases at J, with 11 bases in the middle. Germline loops: CDR1 MNHNY, CDR2 SVGAGI (reference sequence). The CDR3 DNA sequence: TGTGCCAGCAGTTACGAGCAGGGACTCAATCAGCCCCAGCATTTT. Its translation: CASSYEQGLNQPQHF.

This chain connects TRBV19 to TRBJ2-1; possibly TRBD2 for D (5 bases). The V gene's germline CDR1 is LNHDA and CDR2 SQIVND (reference sequence). V was clipped by 5 bases and J by 8 bases, with 7 bases between them. The CDR3 sequence is 11 residues long. CDR3 region: CASSGRDEQFF. As DNA, the CDR3 is TGTGCCAGTAGTGGGCGGGATGAGCAGTTCTTC.

The chain combines TRBV7-8 with TRBJ1-4; D is ambiguous. Germline-derived CDR1 and CDR2 are SGHVS and FQNEAQ. The CDR3 sequence is 16 residues long. The V gene lost 5 bases and the J gene lost 0 bases, with 13 bases spanning the gap. The CDR3 nucleotides are TGTGCCAGCAGCCCCCCTGGGAGCCCAACTAATGAAAAACTGTTTTTT. Translating gives CASSPPGSPTNEKLFF.

J is TRBJ1-1 and V is TRBV6-5; no clear D. This CDR3 spans 13 amino acids. Looked up from germline, CDR1 is MNHEY and CDR2 is SVGAGI. V was shortened by 8 bases and J by 5 bases, with 15 bases between the two germline ends. The CDR3 protein is CASQALGRTEAFF. The CDR3 DNA reads TGTGCCAGCCAGGCCTTAGGTCGTACTGAAGCTTTCTTT.

This clone was counted a few times. The sample contains more than one DNA sequence encoding this CDR3. The V and J genes are TRBV11-2 and TRBJ2-5, with 11 positions matching TRBD2. With 1 base clipped from V and 3 bases from J, the junction kept 4 bases outside the gene matches. The CDR3 is made up of 16 amino acids. Germline loops: CDR1 SGHAT, CDR2 FQNNGV. In nucleotides, the CDR3 is TGTGCCAGCAGCTTAGGGGTAGCGGGGGGGAAAGAGACCCAGTACTTC. This sequence encodes CASSLGVAGGKETQYF.

The rearrangement joins TRBV9 to TRBJ2-7, with 8 nucleotides matching TRBD1. The CDR3 has 14 residues. Germline CDR1 is SGDLS and CDR2 is YYNGEE. V gave up 3 bases and J gave up 2 bases; unmatched junction bases: 4. CDR3 nucleotides: TGTGCCAGCAGCGGACAGGGACAGGCCTACGAGCAGTACTTC. Encoded protein: CASSGQGQAYEQYF.

This chain links TRBV6-1 with TRBJ2-1, with 9 bases aligning to TRBD2. CDR3 size: 16 residues. V shed 2 bases and J 10 bases; nucleotides not matched to a gene: 12. CDR1 and CDR2 from the germline V gene are MNHNS and SASEGT. The CDR3 DNA follows: TGTGCCAGCAGTGAAACTCCCCCCTTGCTAGCGGGAGAGCAGTTCTTC. Its protein is CASSETPPLLAGEQFF.

This clone was recorded only once. This rearrangement joins TRBV15 to TRBJ2-3, with 11 bases fitting TRBD2. V lost 3 bases to trimming and J lost 4 bases; unmatched junction nucleotides: 6. This CDR3 spans 16 amino acids. CDR1 and CDR2 (germline): LNHNV, YYDKDF (reference sequence). In DNA, the CDR3 is TGTGCCACCAGCAGTTTAGCGGGAGGGCGGGCAGATACGCAGTATTTT. The encoded protein is CATSSLAGGRADTQYF.

This clone has more than one count but fewer than ten. The J gene is TRBJ1-4, the V gene TRBV6-5; D is ambiguous. The CDR3 spans 14 residues. Germline assignment: CDR1 MNHEY and CDR2 SVGAGI. Trimming pared 8 bases from V and 8 bases from J, leaving 18 bases between. The CDR3 DNA sequence: TGTGCCAGCGGAGGGCAAGGGTTGGGGGAAAAACTGTTTTTT. This encodes CASGGQGLGEKLFF.

The chain links TRBV3-1 (or the pseudogene TRBV3-2) to TRBJ2-2; 7 positions match TRBD1. Germline trimming cut 3 bases from V and 6 bases from J; bases unmatched to any gene: 19. Germline V CDR1 and CDR2: LGHDT, YNNKEL (reference sequence). The CDR3 is made up of 19 amino acids. This CDR3 reads CASSHGASARGFFSGELFF. The DNA of the CDR3 is TGTGCCAGCAGCCATGGTGCGAGCGCCAGGGGGTTTTTCTCCGGGGAGCTGTTTTTT.